These T cell receptor beta chains were read from a single sample in a study of shared clonotypes between healthy human individuals. The data were produced by immunoSEQ multiplex PCR, yet TCRdb's version contains in-frame clones alone and is incomplete. The sample has millions of clones; approximately 94% are singletons. What was sequenced was naive CD4+ T cells sorted from blood. Source of these receptors: a man between 18 and 35 years old in good health. CDR3s include the opening cysteine and the closing phenylalanine or tryptophan. Each record gives: D gene, J gene, clone size, V gene, CDR3 protein, CDR3 DNA. The D gene is left open where the match is weak. Size values are once, few and many counts, or a class for expanded clones, and some rows have none.

. TRBJ2-3 . TRBV7-9 CASSLAGLGTDTQYF TGTGCCAGCAGCTTAGCCGGGCTCGGCACAGATACGCAGTATTTT
. TRBJ1-1 . TRBV29-1 CSGSGNTEAFF TGCAGCGGATCGGGGAACACTGAAGCTTTCTTT
TRBD2 TRBJ2-4 . TRBV30 CAWVDPGTSGRGNIQYF TGTGCCTGGGTGGACCCTGGGACTAGCGGGAGGGGAAACATTCAGTACTTC
. TRBJ2-7 . TRBV29-1 CSVEDWGSSYEQYF TGCAGCGTTGAAGATTGGGGCAGCTCCTACGAGCAGTACTTC
. TRBJ1-2 . TRBV30 CAPPDSTYGYTF TGTGCCCCCCCCGACTCAACCTATGGCTACACCTTC
. TRBJ1-1 . TRBV28 CASKVNTEAFF TGTGCCAGCAAGGTGAACACTGAAGCTTTCTTT
. TRBJ2-1 . TRBV7-2 CASSSLANYNEQFF TGTGCCAGCAGCTCCCTAGCGAACTACAATGAGCAGTTCTTC
TRBD2 TRBJ2-5 . TRBV5-4 CASSLSSGGAETQYF TGTGCCAGCAGCTTAAGTAGCGGGGGGGCGGAGACCCAGTACTTC
. TRBJ2-5 . TRBV6-6 CASSYGKTQETQYF TGTGCCAGCAGTTACGGGAAGACCCAAGAGACCCAGTACTTC
. TRBJ2-5 . TRBV6-6 CASSYSRGQETQYF TGTGCCAGCAGTTACTCGAGGGGGCAAGAGACCCAGTACTTC
. TRBJ2-3 once TRBV10-3 CAISEGASSGGPTDTQYF TGTGCCATCAGTGAGGGGGCGAGTTCCGGGGGGCCCACAGATACGCAGTATTTT
. TRBJ2-1 . TRBV28 CASSPPGAPYNEQFF TGTGCCAGCAGTCCCCCCGGGGCTCCCTACAATGAGCAGTTCTTC
TRBD2 TRBJ2-7 . TRBV5-1 CASSSVPSGTYEQYF TGCGCCAGCAGCTCAGTTCCTAGCGGGACCTACGAGCAGTACTTC
. TRBJ2-1 once TRBV11-3 CASSLGPDNEQFF TGTGCCAGCAGCTTAGGACCGGACAATGAGCAGTTCTTC
. TRBJ2-3 . TRBV5-5 CASSLGQGGTDTQYF TGTGCCAGCAGCTTGGGGCAGGGTGGCACAGATACGCAGTATTTT
. TRBJ2-7 . TRBV11-2 CASSFVRDTSYEQYF TGTGCCAGCAGCTTTGTCCGGGACACCTCCTACGAGCAGTACTTC